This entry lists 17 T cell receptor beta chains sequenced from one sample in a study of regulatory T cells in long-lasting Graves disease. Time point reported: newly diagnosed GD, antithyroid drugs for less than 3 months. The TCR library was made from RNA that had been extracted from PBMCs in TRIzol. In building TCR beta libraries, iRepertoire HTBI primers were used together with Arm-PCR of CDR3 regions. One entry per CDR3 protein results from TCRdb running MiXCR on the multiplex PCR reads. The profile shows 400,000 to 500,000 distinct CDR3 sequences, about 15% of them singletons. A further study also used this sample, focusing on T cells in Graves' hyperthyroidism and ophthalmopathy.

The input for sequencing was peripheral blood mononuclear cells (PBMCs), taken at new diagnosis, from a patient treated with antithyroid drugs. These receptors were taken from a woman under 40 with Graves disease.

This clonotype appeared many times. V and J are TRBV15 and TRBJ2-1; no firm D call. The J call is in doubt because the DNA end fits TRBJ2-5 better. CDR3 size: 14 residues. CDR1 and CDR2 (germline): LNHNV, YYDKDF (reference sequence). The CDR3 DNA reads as TGTGCCACCAGCAGACCCTCGTCGGGAGAGACCCAGTACTTC. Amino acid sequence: CATSRPSSGETQYF.

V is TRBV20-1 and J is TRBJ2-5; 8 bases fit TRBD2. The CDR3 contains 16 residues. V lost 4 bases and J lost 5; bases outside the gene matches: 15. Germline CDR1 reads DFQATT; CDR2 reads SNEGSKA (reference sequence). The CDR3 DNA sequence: TGCAGTGCTACGGACTACCAGCGGGAGTCTGGGGAGACCCAGTACTTC. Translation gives CSATDYQRESGETQYF.

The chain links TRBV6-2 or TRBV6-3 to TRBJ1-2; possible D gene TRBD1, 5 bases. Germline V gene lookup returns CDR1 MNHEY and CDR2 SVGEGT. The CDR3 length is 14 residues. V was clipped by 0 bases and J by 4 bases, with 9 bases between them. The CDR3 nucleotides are TGTGCCAGCAGTTACTCGACAGCGAGCTATGGCTACACCTTC. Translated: CASSYSTASYGYTF.

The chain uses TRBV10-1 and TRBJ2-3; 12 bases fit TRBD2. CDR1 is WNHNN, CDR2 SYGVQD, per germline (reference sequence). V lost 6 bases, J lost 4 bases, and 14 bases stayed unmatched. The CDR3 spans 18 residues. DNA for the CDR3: TGCGCCAGCAGCACTGCCCTAGCGGGAGGGCCGGATCCAGATACGCAGTATTTT. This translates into CASSTALAGGPDPDTQYF.

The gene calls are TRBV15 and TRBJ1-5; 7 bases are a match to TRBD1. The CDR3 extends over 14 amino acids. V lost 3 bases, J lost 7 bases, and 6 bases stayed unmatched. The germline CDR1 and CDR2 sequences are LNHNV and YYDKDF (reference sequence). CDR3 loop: CATSSYRGGQPQHF. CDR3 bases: TGTGCCACCAGCAGTTACAGGGGAGGGCAGCCCCAGCATTTT.

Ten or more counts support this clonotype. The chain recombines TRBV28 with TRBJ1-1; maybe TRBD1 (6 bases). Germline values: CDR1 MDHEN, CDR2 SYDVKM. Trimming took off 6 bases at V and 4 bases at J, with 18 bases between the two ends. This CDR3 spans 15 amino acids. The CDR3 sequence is CASSPGRGMGTEAFF. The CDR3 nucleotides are TGTGCCAGCAGCCCTGGGAGGGGGATGGGCACTGAAGCTTTCTTT.

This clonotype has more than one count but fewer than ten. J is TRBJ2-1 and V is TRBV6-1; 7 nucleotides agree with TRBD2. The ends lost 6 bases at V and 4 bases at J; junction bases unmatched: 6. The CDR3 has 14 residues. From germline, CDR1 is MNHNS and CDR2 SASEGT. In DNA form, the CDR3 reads TGTGCCAGCAGGAGGGAGGGCCGGTACAATGAGCAGTTCTTC. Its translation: CASRREGRYNEQFF.

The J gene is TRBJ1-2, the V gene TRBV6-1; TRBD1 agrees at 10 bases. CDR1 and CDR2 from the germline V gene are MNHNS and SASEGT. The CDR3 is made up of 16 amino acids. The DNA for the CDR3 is TGTGCACTCCTATCGCCCGGACAGGGGGAATTCGATGGCTACACCTTC. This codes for CALLSPGQGEFDGYTF.

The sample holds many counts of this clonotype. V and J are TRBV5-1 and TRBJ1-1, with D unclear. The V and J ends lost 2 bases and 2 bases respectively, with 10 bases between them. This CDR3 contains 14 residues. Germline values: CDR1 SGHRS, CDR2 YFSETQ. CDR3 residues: CASSFRDFNTEAFF. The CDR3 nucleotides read TGCGCCAGCAGCTTCCGAGACTTTAACACTGAAGCTTTCTTT.

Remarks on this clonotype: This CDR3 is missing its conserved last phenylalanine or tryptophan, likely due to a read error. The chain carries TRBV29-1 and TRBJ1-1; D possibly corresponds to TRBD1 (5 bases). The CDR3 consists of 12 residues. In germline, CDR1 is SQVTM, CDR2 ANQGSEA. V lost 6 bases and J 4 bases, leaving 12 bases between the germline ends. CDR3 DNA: TGCAGCGTGTTGACAGTGACCACTGAAGCTTTCTCT. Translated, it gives CSVLTVTTEAFS.

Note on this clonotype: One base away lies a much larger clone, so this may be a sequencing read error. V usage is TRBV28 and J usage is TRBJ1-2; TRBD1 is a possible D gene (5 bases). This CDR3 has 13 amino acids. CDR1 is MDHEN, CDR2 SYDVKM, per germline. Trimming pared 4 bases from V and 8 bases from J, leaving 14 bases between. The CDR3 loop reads CASSSSQGGGYTF. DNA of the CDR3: TGTGCCAGCAGTTCATCTCAGGGAGGAGGCTACACCTTC.

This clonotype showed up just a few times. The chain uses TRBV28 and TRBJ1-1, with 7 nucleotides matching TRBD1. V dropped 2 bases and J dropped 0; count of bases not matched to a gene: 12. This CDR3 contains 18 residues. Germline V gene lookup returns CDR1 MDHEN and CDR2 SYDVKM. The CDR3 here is CASSLPRQGDGMNTEAFF. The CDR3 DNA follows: TGTGCCAGCAGTTTACCGAGACAGGGTGACGGGATGAACACTGAAGCTTTCTTT.

The CDR3 sequence: CSALHLRKSTDTQYF. The DNA for the CDR3 is TGCAGTGCTCTGCACCTTAGGAAGTCAACCGATACGCAGTATTTT. This chain connects TRBV20-1 to TRBJ2-3; unclear D gene. With 5 bases removed from V and 6 bases from J, the gap between germline ends came to 21 bases. CDR3 length: 15 residues. Germline V CDR1 and CDR2: DFQATT, SNEGSKA (reference sequence).

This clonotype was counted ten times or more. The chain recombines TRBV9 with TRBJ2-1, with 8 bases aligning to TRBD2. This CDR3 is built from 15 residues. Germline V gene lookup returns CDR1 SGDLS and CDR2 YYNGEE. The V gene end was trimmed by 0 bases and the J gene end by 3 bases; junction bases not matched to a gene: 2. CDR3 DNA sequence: TGTGCCAGCAGCGTAGACGGGAGGGGCTACAATGAGCAGTTCTTC. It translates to CASSVDGRGYNEQFF.

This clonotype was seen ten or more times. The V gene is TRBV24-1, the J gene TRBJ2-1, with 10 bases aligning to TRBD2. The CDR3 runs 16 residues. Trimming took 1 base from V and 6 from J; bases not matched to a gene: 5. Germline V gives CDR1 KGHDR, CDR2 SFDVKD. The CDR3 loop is CATSDLTSGVSNEQFF. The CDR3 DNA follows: TGTGCCACCAGTGATTTAACTAGCGGGGTGAGCAATGAGCAGTTCTTC.

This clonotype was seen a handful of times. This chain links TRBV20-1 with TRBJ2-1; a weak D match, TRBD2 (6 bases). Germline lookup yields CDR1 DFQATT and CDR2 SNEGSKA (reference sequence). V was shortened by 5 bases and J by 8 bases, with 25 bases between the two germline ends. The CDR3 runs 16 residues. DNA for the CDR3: TGCAGTGCTCGCCACGGACGGGACTCCCTTAGAGATGAGCAGTTCTTC. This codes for CSARHGRDSLRDEQFF.

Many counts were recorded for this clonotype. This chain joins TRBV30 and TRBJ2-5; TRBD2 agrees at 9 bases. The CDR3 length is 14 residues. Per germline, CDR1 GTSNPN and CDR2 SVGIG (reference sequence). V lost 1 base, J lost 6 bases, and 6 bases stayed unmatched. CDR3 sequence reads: CAWSARGLAKTQYF. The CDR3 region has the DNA TGTGCCTGGAGTGCACGGGGACTAGCCAAGACCCAGTACTTC.